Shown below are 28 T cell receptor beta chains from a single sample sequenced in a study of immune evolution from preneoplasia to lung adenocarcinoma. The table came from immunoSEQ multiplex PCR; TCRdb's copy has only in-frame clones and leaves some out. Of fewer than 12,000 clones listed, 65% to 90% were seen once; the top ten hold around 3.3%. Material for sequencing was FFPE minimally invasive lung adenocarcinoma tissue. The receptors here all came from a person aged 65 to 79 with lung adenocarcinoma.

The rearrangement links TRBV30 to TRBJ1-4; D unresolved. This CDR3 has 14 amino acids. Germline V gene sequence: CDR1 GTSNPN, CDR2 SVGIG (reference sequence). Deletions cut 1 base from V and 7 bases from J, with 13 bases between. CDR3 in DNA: TGTGCCTGGAGTGGTAACAGCGGGAGTGAAAAACTGTTTTTT. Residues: CAWSGNSGSEKLFF.

CDR3 sequence: CASSHKLAESSYEQYF. Here the CDR3 DNA reads TGTGCCAGCAGCCACAAACTAGCGGAAAGCTCCTACGAGCAGTACTTC. This sequence joins TRBV14 and TRBJ2-7; 8 nucleotides align to TRBD2. The CDR3 sequence is 16 residues long. V lost 3 bases, J lost 0 bases, and 7 bases stayed unmatched. Germline lookup yields CDR1 SGHDN and CDR2 FVKESK.

The CDR3, as DNA: TGCGCCAGCAGCTCGCGGGTCGCGAACACCGGGGAGCTGTTTTTT. This translates into CASSSRVANTGELFF. The chain uses TRBV5-1 and TRBJ2-2; possibly TRBD2 for D (5 bases). V lost 3 bases and J lost 0, with 9 bases in between. CDR1 and CDR2 from the germline V gene are SGHRS and YFSETQ. CDR3 length equals 15 residues.

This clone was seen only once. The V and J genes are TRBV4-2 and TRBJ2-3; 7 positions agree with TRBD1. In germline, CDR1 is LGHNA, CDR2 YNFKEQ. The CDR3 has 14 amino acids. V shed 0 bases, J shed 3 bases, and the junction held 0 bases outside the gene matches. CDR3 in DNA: TGTGCCAGCAGCCAAGACAGGGGGACAGATACGCAGTATTTT. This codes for CASSQDRGTDTQYF.

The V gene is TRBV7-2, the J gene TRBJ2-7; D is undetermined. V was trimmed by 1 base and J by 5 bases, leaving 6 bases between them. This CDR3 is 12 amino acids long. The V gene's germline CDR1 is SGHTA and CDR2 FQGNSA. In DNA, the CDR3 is TGTGCCAGCAGCTTAGAGGGCCACGAGCAGTACTTC. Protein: CASSLEGHEQYF.

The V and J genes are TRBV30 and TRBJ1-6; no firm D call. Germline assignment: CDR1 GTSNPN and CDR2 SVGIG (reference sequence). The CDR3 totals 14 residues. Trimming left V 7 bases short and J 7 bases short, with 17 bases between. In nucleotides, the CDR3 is TGTGCCTCTCAAGGGAGGGTAGAGAATTCACCCCTCCACTTT. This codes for CASQGRVENSPLHF.

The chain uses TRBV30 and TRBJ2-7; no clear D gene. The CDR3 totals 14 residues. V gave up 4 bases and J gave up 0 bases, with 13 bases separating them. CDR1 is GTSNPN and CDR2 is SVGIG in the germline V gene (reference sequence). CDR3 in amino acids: CAWKASISSYEQYF. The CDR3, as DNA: TGTGCCTGGAAAGCCAGTATAAGCTCCTACGAGCAGTACTTC.

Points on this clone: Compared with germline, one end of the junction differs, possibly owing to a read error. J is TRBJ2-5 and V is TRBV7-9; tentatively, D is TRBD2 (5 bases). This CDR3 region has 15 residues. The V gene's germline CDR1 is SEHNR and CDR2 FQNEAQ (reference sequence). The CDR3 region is CASSVATGLGNAQYF. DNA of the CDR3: TGTGCCAGCAGCGTAGCGACGGGTCTTGGTAATGCCCAGTACTTC.

In DNA form, the CDR3 reads TGTGCCAGCAGTTTCTCCCATAGCGGGAGTACGGATGAGCAGTTCTTC. Encoded protein: CASSFSHSGSTDEQFF. This chain connects TRBV28 to TRBJ2-1; 9 nucleotides align to TRBD2. The ends lost 3 bases at V and 8 bases at J; junction bases unmatched: 11. The length of the CDR3 is 16 residues. Germline V gene sequence: CDR1 MDHEN, CDR2 SYDVKM.

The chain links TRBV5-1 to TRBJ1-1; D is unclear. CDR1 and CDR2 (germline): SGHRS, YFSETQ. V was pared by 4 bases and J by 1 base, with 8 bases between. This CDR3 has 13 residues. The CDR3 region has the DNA TGCGCCAGCAGCCCGGTTGGGAACACTGAAGCTTTCTTT. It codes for CASSPVGNTEAFF.

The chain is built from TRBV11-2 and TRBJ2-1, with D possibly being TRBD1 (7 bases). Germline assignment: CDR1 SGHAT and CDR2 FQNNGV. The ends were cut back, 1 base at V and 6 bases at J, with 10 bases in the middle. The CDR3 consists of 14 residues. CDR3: CASSLAGGRNEQFF. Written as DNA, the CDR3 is TGTGCCAGCAGCTTAGCAGGGGGGCGCAATGAGCAGTTCTTC.

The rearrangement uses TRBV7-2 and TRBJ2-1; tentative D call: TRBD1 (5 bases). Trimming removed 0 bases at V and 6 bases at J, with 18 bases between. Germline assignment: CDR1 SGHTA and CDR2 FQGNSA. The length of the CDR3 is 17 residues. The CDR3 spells CASSLAPDGHLGNEQFF. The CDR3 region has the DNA TGTGCCAGCAGCTTAGCGCCCGACGGACACCTAGGCAATGAGCAGTTCTTC.

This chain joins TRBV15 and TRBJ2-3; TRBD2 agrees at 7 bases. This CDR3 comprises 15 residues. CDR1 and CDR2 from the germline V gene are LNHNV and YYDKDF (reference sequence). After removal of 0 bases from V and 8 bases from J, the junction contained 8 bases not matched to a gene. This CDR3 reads CATSRDRAGAGTQYF. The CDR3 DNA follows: TGTGCCACCAGCAGAGATCGGGCGGGAGCCGGTACGCAGTATTTT. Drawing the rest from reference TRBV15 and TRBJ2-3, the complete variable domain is DAMVIQNPRYQVTQFGKPVTLSCSQTLNHNVMYWYQQKSSQAPKLLFHYYDKDFNNEADTPDNFQSRRPNTSFCFLDIRSPGLGDTAMYLCATSRDRAGAGTQYFGPGTRLTVL.

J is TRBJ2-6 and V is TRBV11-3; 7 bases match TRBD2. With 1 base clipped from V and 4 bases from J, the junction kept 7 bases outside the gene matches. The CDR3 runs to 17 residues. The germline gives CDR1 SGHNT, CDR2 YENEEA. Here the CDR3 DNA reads TGTGCCAGCAGCTTAGGCACACTAGCGTCCGGGGCCAACGTCCTGACTTTC. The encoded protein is CASSLGTLASGANVLTF.

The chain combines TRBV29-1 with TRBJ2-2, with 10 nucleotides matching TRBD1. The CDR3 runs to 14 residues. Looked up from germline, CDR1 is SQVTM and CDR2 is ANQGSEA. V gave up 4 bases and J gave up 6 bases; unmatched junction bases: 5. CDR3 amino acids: CSVGRQGASGELFF. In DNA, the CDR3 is TGCAGCGTTGGTAGACAGGGGGCTTCCGGGGAGCTGTTTTTT.

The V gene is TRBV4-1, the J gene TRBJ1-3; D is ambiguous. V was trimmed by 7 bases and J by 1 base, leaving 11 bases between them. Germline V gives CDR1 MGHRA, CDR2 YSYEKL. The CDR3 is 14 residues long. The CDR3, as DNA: TGCGCCAGCACCACCCTCGGGTCTGGAAACACCATATATTTT. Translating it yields CASTTLGSGNTIYF.

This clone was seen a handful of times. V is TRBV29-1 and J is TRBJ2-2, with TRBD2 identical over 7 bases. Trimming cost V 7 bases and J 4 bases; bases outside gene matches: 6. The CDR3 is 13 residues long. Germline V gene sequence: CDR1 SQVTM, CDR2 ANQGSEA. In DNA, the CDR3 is TGCAGCGGATCTAGCGGTGCCACCGGGGAGCTGTTTTTT. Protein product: CSGSSGATGELFF.

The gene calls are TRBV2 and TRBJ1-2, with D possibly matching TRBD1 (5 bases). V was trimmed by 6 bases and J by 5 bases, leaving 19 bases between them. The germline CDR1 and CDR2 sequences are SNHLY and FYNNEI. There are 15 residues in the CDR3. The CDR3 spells CASRARGVGYYGYTF. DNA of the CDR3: TGTGCCAGCAGGGCCCGGGGGGTAGGATATTATGGCTACACCTTC. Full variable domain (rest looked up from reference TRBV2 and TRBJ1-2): EPEVTQTPSHQVTQMGQEVILRCVPISNHLYFYWYRQILGQKVEFLVSFYNNEISEKSEIFDDQFSVERPDGSNFTLKIRSTKLEDSAMYFCASRARGVGYYGYTFGSGTRLTVV.

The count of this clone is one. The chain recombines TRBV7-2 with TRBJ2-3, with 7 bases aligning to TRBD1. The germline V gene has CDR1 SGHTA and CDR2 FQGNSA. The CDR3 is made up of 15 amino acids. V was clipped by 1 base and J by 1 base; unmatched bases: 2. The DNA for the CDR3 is TGTGCCAGCAGCTTAGAGGGGGCCCGCACAGATACGCAGTATTTT. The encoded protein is CASSLEGARTDTQYF. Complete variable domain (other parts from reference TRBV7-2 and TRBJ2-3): GAGVSQSPSNKVTEKGKDVELRCDPISGHTALYWYRQSLGQGLEFLIYFQGNSAPDKSGLPSDRFSAERTGGSVSTLTIQRTQQEDSAVYLCASSLEGARTDTQYFGPGTRLTVL.

In DNA, the CDR3 is TGTGCCAGCAGCCAAGATCGGCAGCGGGGGAACACAGATACGCAGTATTTT. Its protein is CASSQDRQRGNTDTQYF. This chain uses TRBV4-2 with TRBJ2-3; 8 nucleotides line up with TRBD2. The CDR3 consists of 17 residues. Trimming at V came to 0 bases and at J to 2 bases, leaving 7 bases not matched to a gene. CDR1 and CDR2 (germline): LGHNA, YNFKEQ.

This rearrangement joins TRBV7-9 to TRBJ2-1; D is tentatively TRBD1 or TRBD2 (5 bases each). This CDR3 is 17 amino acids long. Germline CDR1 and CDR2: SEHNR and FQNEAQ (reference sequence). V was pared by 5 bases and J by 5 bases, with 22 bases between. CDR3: CASSKEKGFGTDNEQFF. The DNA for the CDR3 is TGTGCCAGCAGCAAAGAAAAGGGATTCGGGACCGACAATGAGCAGTTCTTC.

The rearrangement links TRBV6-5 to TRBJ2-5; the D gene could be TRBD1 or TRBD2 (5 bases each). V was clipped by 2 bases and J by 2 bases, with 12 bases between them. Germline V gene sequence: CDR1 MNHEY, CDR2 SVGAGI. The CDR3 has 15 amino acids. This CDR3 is CASSYPRDLQETQYF. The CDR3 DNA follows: TGTGCCAGCAGTTACCCCAGGGACCTTCAAGAGACCCAGTACTTC.

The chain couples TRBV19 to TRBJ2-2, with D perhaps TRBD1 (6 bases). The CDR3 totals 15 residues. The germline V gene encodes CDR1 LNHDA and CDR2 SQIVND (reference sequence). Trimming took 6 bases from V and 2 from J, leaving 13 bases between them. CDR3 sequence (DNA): TGTGCCAGTAGGGGCAGGACAGTTAACACCGGGGAGCTGTTTTTT. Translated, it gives CASRGRTVNTGELFF.

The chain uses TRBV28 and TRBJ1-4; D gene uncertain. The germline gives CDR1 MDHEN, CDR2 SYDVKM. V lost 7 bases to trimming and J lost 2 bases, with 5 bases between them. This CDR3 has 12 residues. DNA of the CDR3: TGTGCCAGCATGGGGACTAATGAAAAACTGTTTTTT. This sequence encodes CASMGTNEKLFF.

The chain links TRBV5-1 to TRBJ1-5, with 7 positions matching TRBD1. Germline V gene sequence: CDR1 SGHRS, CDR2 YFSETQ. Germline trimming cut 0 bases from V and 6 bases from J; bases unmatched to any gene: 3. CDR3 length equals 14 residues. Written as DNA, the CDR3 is TGCGCCAGCAGCTTGGAGGCAGGGGGTCAGCCCCAGCATTTT. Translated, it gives CASSLEAGGQPQHF.

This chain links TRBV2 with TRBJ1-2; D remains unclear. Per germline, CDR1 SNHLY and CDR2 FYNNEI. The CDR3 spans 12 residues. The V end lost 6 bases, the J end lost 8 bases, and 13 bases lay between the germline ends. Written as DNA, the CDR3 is TGTGCCAGCAGAAAGGGAATGGAGGGCTACACCTTC. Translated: CASRKGMEGYTF.

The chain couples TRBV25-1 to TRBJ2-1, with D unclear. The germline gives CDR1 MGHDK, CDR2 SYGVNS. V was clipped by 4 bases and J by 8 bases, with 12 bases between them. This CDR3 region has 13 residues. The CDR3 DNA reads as TGTGCCAGCAGTGTGAATAGGGCGCATGAGCAGTTCTTC. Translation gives CASSVNRAHEQFF.

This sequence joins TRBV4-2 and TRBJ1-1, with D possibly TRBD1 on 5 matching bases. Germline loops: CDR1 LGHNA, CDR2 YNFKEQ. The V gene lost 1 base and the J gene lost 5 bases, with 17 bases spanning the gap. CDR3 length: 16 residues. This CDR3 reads CASSQGGLRKYTEAFF. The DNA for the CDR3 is TGTGCCAGCAGCCAAGGGGGGTTAAGGAAATATACTGAAGCTTTCTTT.